A selection of T cell receptor beta chains follows, all from one sample in a study of blood T cell repertoires in COVID-19. Generated by immunoSEQ multiplex PCR, the TCRdb table keeps only in-frame clones and is missing some. The sample has 55,000 to 70,000 clones; 80% to 90% are singletons. The source material was peripheral blood. Receptor source: a man aged 60 to 69 with acute or convalescent COVID-19. Each CDR3 is given with its conserved first and last residue. Fields, in order: V gene, clone size, D gene, J gene, CDR3 DNA, CDR3 protein. A D gene is named only where the DNA matches it firmly. The size entry is marked missing in some rows and otherwise reads once, few, many or a size class.

v_call: TRBV7-2
clone_size: .
d_call: TRBD2
j_call: TRBJ2-3
cdr3_nt: TGTGCCAGCAGCCTTACTAGCGGGGGAGGCACAGATACGCAGTATTTT
cdr3_aa: CASSLTSGGGTDTQYF

v_call: TRBV10-1
clone_size: .
d_call: TRBD1
j_call: TRBJ1-2
cdr3_nt: TGCGCCAGCAGGAATTGGACAGGGGGAGGCTATGGCTACACCTTC
cdr3_aa: CASRNWTGGGYGYTF

v_call: TRBV7-2
clone_size: .
d_call: TRBD1
j_call: TRBJ2-7
cdr3_nt: TGTGCCAGCAGCAAAACAGGGGGTCCTTCCTACGAGCAGTACTTC
cdr3_aa: CASSKTGGPSYEQYF

v_call: TRBV7-9
clone_size: .
d_call: TRBD2
j_call: TRBJ2-3
cdr3_nt: TGTGCCAGCAGCTTACAATGGATTAGCGGGGGACTTGGGACAGATACGCAGTATTTT
cdr3_aa: CASSLQWISGGLGTDTQYF

v_call: TRBV4-2
clone_size: .
d_call: .
j_call: TRBJ2-6
cdr3_nt: TGTGCCAGCAGCCAAGATCCCGGGGGAGGGGCCAACGTCCTGACTTTC
cdr3_aa: CASSQDPGGGANVLTF

v_call: TRBV6-2/TRBV6-3
clone_size: .
d_call: .
j_call: TRBJ2-3
cdr3_nt: TGTGCCAGCAGTTACCCACCTAGCCCGACAGATACGCAGTATTTT
cdr3_aa: CASSYPPSPTDTQYF

v_call: TRBV5-6
clone_size: .
d_call: .
j_call: TRBJ2-1
cdr3_nt: TGTGCCAGCAGCTTGGGGTTCGGGAATTCCTACAATGAGCAGTTCTTC
cdr3_aa: CASSLGFGNSYNEQFF

v_call: TRBV6-2/TRBV6-3
clone_size: .
d_call: .
j_call: TRBJ1-2
cdr3_nt: TGTGCCAGCAGTTTTCAGGGATACGACAGCTACACCTTC
cdr3_aa: CASSFQGYDSYTF

v_call: TRBV4-3
clone_size: .
d_call: .
j_call: TRBJ1-2
cdr3_nt: TGCGCCAGCAGCCAAGGGATCGGGGGCTACACCTTC
cdr3_aa: CASSQGIGGYTF

v_call: TRBV19
clone_size: few
d_call: TRBD1
j_call: TRBJ2-1
cdr3_nt: TGTGCCAGTAGTTCCTGGGACAGGGGTACGTTTGAGCAGTTCTTC
cdr3_aa: CASSSWDRGTFEQFF

v_call: TRBV7-6
clone_size: .
d_call: .
j_call: TRBJ1-4
cdr3_nt: TGTGCCAGCAGCTTAGCGTTAAGGGGTAATAATGAAAAACTGTTTTTT
cdr3_aa: CASSLALRGNNEKLFF

v_call: TRBV5-1
clone_size: .
d_call: TRBD1
j_call: TRBJ1-1
cdr3_nt: TGCGCCAGCAGTCCAGGGACAGGGAACACTGAAGCTTTCTTT
cdr3_aa: CASSPGTGNTEAFF

v_call: TRBV15
clone_size: .
d_call: TRBD1
j_call: TRBJ1-1
cdr3_nt: TGTGCCACCAGCAGAGAACAGGGGGGTACTGAAGCTTTCTTT
cdr3_aa: CATSREQGGTEAFF

v_call: TRBV18
clone_size: .
d_call: TRBD1
j_call: TRBJ1-1
cdr3_nt: TGTGCCAGCTCACCACCCGGGACAGGGAACACTGAAGCTTTCTTT
cdr3_aa: CASSPPGTGNTEAFF

v_call: TRBV9
clone_size: .
d_call: .
j_call: TRBJ2-3
cdr3_nt: TGTGCCAGCAGCTTGGAGGGAGACACAGATACGCAGTATTTT
cdr3_aa: CASSLEGDTDTQYF

v_call: TRBV16
clone_size: .
d_call: .
j_call: TRBJ1-2
cdr3_nt: TGTGCCAGCAGCCTGTCATCAGTGGCTAACTATGGCTACACCTTC
cdr3_aa: CASSLSSVANYGYTF

v_call: TRBV4-3
clone_size: once
d_call: TRBD1
j_call: TRBJ1-2
cdr3_nt: TGCGCCAGCAGCCGCGCAGGGGGCGGTGGCTACACCTTC
cdr3_aa: CASSRAGGGGYTF